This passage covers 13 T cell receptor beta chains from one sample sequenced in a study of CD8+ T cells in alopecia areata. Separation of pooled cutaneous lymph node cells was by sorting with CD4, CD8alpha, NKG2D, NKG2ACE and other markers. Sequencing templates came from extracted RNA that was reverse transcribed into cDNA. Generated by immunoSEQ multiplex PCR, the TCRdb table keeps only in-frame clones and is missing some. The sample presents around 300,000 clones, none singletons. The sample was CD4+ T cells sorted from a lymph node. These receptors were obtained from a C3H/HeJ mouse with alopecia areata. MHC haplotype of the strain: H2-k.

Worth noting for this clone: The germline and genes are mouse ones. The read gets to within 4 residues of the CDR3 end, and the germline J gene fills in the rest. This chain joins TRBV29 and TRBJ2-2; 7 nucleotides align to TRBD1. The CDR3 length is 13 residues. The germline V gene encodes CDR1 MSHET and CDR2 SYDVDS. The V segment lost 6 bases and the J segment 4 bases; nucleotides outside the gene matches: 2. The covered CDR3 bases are TGTGCTAGCAGGAACAGGGGCACCGGG. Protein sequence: CASRNRGTG. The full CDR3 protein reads CASRNRGTGQLYF.

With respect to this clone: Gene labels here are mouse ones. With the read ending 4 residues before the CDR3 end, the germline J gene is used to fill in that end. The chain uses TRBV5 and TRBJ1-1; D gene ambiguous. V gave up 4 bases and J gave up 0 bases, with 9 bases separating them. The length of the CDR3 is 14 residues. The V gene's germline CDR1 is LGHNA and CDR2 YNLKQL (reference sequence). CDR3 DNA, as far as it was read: TGTGCCAGCAGCCCAAGACATGCAAACACA. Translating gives CASSPRHANT. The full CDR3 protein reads CASSPRHANTEVFF.

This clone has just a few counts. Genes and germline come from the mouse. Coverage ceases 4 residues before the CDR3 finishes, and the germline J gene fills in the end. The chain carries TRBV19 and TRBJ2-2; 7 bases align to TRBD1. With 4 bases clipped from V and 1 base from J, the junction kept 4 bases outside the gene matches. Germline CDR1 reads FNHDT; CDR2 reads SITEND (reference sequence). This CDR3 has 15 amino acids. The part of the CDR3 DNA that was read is TGTGCCAGCAGTCCGGGACAGATAAACACCGGG. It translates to CASSPGQINTG. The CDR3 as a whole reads CASSPGQINTGQLYF.

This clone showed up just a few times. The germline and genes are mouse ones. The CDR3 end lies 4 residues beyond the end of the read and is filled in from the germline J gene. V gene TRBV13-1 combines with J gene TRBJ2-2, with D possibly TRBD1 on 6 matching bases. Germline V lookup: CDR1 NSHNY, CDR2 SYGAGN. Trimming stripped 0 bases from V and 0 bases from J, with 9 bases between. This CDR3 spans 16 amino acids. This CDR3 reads CASSDAQGTNTGQLYF. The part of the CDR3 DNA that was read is TGTGCCAGCAGTGATGCCCAGGGGACAAACACCGGG.

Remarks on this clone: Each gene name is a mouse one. The CDR3 here is CTCSADRGHRSDYTF. CDR3 DNA, as far as it was read: TGCACCTGCAGTGCAGACAGGGGGCACCGCTCC. The chain has TRBV1 and TRBJ1-2; 8 bases are a match to TRBD1. The missing CDR3 end, 4 residues past where the read stops, is filled in from the germline J gene. Trimming at V came to 0 bases and at J to 4 bases, leaving 4 bases not matched to a gene. The CDR3 is made up of 15 amino acids. CDR1 is NSQYPW and CDR2 is LRSPGD in the germline V gene (reference sequence).

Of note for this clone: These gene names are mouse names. CDR3 DNA, as far as it was read: TGCACCTGCAGTGCGGGGGGGGTGGACACCGGG. This encodes CTCSAGGVDTG. The complete CDR3 protein is CTCSAGGVDTGQLYF. The chain carries TRBV1 and TRBJ2-2; 7 bases map to TRBD2. Read data end 4 residues before the CDR3 end; the end is taken from the germline J gene. This CDR3 contains 15 residues. V gave up 3 bases and J gave up 3 bases; unmatched junction bases: 4. From germline, CDR1 is NSQYPW and CDR2 LRSPGD (reference sequence).

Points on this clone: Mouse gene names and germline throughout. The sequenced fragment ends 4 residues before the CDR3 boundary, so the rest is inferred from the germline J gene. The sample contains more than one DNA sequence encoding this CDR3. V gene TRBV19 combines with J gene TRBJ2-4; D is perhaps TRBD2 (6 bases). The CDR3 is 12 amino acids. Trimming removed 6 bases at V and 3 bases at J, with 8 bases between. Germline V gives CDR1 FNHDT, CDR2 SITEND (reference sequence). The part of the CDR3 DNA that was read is TGTGCCAGCACTGGGGACCAAAAC. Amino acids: CASTGDQN. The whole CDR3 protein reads CASTGDQNTLYF.

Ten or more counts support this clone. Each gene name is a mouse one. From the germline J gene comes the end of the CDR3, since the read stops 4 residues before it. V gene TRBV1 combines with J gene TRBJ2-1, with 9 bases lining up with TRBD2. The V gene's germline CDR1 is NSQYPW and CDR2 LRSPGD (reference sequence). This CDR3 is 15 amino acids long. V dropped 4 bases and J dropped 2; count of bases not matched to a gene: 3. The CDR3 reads CTCSGRLGDYAEQFF. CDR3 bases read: TGCACCTGCAGTGGGCGACTGGGGGACTATGCT.

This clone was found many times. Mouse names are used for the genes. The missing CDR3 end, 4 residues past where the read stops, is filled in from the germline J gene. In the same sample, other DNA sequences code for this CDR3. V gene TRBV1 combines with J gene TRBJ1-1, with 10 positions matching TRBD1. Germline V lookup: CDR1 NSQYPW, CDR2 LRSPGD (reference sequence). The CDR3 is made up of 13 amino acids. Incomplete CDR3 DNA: TGCACCTGCAGTGCGGGACAGGGGACA. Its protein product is CTCSAGQGT. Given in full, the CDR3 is CTCSAGQGTEVFF. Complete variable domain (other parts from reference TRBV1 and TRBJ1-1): VTLLEQNPRWRLVPRGQAVNLRCILKNSQYPWMSWYQQDLQKQLQWLFTLRSPGDKEVKSLPGADYLATRVTDTELRLQVANMSQGRTLYCTCSAGQGTEVFFGKGTRLTVV.

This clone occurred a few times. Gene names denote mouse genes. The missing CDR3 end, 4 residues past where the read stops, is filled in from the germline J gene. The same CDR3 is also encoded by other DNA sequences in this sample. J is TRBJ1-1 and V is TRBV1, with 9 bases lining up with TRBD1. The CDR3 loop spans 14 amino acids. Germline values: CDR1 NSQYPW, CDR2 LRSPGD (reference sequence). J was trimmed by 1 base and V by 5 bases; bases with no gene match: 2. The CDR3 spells CTCSPTGGNTEVFF. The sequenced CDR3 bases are TGCACCTGCAGTCCGACAGGGGGAAACACA. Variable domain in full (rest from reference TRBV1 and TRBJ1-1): VTLLEQNPRWRLVPRGQAVNLRCILKNSQYPWMSWYQQDLQKQLQWLFTLRSPGDKEVKSLPGADYLATRVTDTELRLQVANMSQGRTLYCTCSPTGGNTEVFFGKGTRLTVV.

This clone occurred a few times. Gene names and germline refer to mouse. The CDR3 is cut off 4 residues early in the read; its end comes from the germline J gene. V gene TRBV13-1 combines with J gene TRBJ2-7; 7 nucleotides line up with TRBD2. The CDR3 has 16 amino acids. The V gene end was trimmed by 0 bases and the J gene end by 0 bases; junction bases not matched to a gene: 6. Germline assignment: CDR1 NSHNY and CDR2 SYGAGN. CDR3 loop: CASSDAPGGNSYEQYF. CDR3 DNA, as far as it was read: TGTGCCAGCAGTGATGCACCTGGGGGAAACTCCTAT.

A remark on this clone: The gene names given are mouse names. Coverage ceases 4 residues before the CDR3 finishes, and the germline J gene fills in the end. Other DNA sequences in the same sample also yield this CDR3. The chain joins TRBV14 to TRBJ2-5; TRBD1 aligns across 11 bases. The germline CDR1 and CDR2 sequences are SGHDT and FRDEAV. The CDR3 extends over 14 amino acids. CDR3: CASSPGQGADTQYF. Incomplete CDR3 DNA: TGTGCCAGCAGTCCTGGACAGGGGGCGGAC.

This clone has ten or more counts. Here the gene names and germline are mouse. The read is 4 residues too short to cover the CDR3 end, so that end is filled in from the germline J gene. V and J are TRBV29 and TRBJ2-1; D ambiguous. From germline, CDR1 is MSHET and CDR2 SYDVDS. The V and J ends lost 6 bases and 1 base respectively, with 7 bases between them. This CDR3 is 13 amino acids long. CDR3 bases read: TGTGCTAGCAGGACATCGAACTATGCT. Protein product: CASRTSNYA. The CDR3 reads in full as CASRTSNYAEQFF. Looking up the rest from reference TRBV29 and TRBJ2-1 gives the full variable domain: DMKVTQMPRYLIKRMGENVLLECGQDMSHETMYWYRQDPGLGLQLIYISYDVDSNSEGDIPKGYRVSRKKREHFSLILDSAKTNQTSVYFCASRTSNYAEQFFGPGTRLTVL.